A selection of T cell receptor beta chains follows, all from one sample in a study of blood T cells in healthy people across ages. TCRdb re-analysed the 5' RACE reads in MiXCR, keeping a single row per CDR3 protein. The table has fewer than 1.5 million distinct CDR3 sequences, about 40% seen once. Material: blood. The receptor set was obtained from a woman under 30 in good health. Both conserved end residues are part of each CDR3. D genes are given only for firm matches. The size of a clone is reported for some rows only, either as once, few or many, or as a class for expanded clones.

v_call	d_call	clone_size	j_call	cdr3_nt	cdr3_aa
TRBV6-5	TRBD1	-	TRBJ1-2	TGTGCCAGCAGTTACGTCGCGGGACAGGGCTATGGCTACACCTTC	CASSYVAGQGYGYTF
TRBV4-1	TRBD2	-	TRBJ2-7	TGCGCCAGCAGCTCTCTAGCGGGAGGAGGTGCCTACGAGCAGTACTTC	CASSSLAGGGAYEQYF
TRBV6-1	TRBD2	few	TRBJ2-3	TGTGCCAGCAGTCTAAGCGGGGGAACAACCACAGATACGCAGTATTTT	CASSLSGGTTTDTQYF
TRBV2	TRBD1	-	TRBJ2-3	TGTGCCAGCAGGCAGGGGGCGTCCACAGATACGCAGTATTTT	CASRQGASTDTQYF
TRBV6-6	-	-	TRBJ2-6	TGTGCCAGCAGTTACAACGTCCTGACTTTC	CASSYNVLTF
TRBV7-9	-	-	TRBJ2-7	TGTGCCAGCAGCCGACTAGGTTCAGGGAAACTTACCTACGAGCAGTACTTC	CASSRLGSGKLTYEQYF
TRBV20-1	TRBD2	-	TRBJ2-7	TGCAGTGCGCAGACTAGCCTAACTTCCTACGAGCAGTACTTC	CSAQTSLTSYEQYF
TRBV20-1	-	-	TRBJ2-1	TGCAGTGCTAGAGCTTCAAGAGGAATTAATGAGCAGTTCTTC	CSARASRGINEQFF
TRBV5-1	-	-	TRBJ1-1	TGCGCCAGCAGCGAAGGACAGAGTTTTTTGGGCACTGAAGCTTTCTTT	CASSEGQSFLGTEAFF
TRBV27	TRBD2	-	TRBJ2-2	TGTGCCAGCAGTTTATCTGGGGTAGAGCGGGAGCGGGACACCGGGGAGCTGTTTTTT	CASSLSGVERERDTGELFF
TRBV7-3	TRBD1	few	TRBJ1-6	TGTGCCAGCAGCTTAAGCTCGGGACAGGGCTTTTCACCCCTCCACTTT	CASSLSSGQGFSPLHF
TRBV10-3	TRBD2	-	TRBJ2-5	TGTGCCATCAGCGGGGGGGCGCGCCAAGAGACCCAGTACTTC	CAISGGARQETQYF
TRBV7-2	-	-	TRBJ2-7	TGTGCCAGCACCTTAGTTGGGGACCCAACCTACGAGCAGTACTTC	CASTLVGDPTYEQYF
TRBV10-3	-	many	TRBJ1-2	TGTGCCATCAGTACACCACAGAGGGATGGCTACACCTTC	CAISTPQRDGYTF
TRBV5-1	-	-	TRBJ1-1	TGCGCCAGCAGATCGGGCTACACTGAAGCTTTCTTT	CASRSGYTEAFF
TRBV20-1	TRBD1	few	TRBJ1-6	TGCAGTGCTAGAGGGGGGACAGGGGATTCACCCCTCCACTTT	CSARGGTGDSPLHF
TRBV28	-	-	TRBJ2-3	TGTGCCAGCAGTTCTCGGGAACAGAGCACAGATACGCAGTATTTT	CASSSREQSTDTQYF
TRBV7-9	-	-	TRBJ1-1	TGTGCCAGCAGCCTACCCCCAGGTGAAGCTTTCTTT	CASSLPPGEAFF
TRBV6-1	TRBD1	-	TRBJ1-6	TGTGCCAGCAGTGACGAGAGGGACAGGGCCGCTAATTCACCCCTCCACTTT	CASSDERDRAANSPLHF
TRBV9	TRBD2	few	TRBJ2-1	TGTGCCAGCAGCGAACTTAGCGGGGGTGCTTACAATGAGCAGTTCTTC	CASSELSGGAYNEQFF
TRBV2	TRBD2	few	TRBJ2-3	TGTGCCAGCATCAGCCCGGGACTAGCGGGCGGTGGGACAGATACGCAGTATTTT	CASISPGLAGGGTDTQYF
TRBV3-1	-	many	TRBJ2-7	TGTGCCAGCAGCTCCCGCAGGGAAAGAGACGAGCAGTACTTC	CASSSRRERDEQYF
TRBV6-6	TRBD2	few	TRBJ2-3	TGTGCCAGCAGCAAAGGACTAGCGGGCACAGATACGCAGTATTTT	CASSKGLAGTDTQYF
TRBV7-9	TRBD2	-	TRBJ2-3	TGTGCCAGCAGCATTTTAGTTTCTAGCGGGAGAGATACGCAGTATTTT	CASSILVSSGRDTQYF
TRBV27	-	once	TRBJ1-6	TGTGCCAGCAGCTATGGGGTTCCCTATAATTCACCCCTCCACTTT	CASSYGVPYNSPLHF
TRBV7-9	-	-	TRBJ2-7	TGTGCCAGCAGCTCCTATCCAGAAGCCACGACTTCCTACGAGCAGTACTTC	CASSSYPEATTSYEQYF
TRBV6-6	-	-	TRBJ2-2	TGTGCCAGCAGTTACTCGAAATTAGGAGTGAACACCGGGGAGCTGTTTTTT	CASSYSKLGVNTGELFF
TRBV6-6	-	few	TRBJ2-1	TGTGCCAGCACCATAACAGTTACCTACAATGAGCAGTTCTTC	CASTITVTYNEQFF
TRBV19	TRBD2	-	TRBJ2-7	TGTGCCAGTAGTATAGAGGGACTACAAACGATCAGTGAGCAGTACTTC	CASSIEGLQTISEQYF
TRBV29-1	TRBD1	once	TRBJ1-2	TGCAGCGTTGTTCGACCCCTCAGGGGGAGATATGGCTACACCTTC	CSVVRPLRGRYGYTF
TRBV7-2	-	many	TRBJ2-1	TGCGCCAGCAGCTTGGTGGCTGGCGGGAACAATGAGCAGTTCTTC	CASSLVAGGNNEQFF
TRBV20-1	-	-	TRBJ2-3	TGCAGTGCTAGAGGGGACGGTATGGCCGATACGCAGTATTTT	CSARGDGMADTQYF
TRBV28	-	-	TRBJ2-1	TGTGCCAGCAGCTCAGGACTCGGGGGTACCTACAATGAGCAGTTCTTC	CASSSGLGGTYNEQFF
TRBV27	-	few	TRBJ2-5	TGTGCCAGCAGTCCACTTAACAGGGTGGAGACCCAGTACTTC	CASSPLNRVETQYF
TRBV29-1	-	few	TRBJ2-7	TGCAGCGCTGGGGGGGGGACAGGCCTCTCCTACGAGCAGTACTTC	CSAGGGTGLSYEQYF
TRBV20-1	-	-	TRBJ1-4	TGCAGTGCCCTCGGCAAGGCTGTCGCAACTAATGAAAAGCTGTTTTTT	CSALGKAVATNEKLFF
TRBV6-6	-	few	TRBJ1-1	TGTGCCAGCACTCGACATCGGAACACTGAAGCTTTCTTT	CASTRHRNTEAFF
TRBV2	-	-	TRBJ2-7	TGTGCCACCCTTAAGACGGCGGGCACCTACGAGCAGTACTTC	CATLKTAGTYEQYF
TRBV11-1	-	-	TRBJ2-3	TGTGCCAGCAGCTCGATTCAGCCAGATACGCAGTATTTT	CASSSIQPDTQYF
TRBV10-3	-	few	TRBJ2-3	TGTGCCATCACACAGGGAATGACAGATACGCAGTATTTT	CAITQGMTDTQYF
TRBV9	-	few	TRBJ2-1	TGTGCCAGCAGCTACCCGGGAGTAAACTCCTACAATGAGCAGTTCTTC	CASSYPGVNSYNEQFF
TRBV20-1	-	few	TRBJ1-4	TGCAGTGCTAGAGGGACCCGCTCAGGGGAGGGGCTGGATGAAAAACTGTTTTTT	CSARGTRSGEGLDEKLFF
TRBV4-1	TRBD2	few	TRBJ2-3	TGCGCCAGCAGCCAAGTGTTAGCGGGGGTCACAGATACGCAGTATTTT	CASSQVLAGVTDTQYF
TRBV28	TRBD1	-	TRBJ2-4	TGTGCCAGCAGTTCCACCCCCGGGACAGTAAACATTCAGTACTTC	CASSSTPGTVNIQYF
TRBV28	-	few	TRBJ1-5	TGTGCCAGCAGTTTAACCCTATCGCAGCCCCAGCATTTT	CASSLTLSQPQHF
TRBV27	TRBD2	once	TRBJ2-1	TGTGCCAGCAGTCCAAAGCGGGGGGGCTTGAATGAGCAGTTCTTC	CASSPKRGGLNEQFF
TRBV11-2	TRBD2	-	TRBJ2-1	TGTGCCAGCACCCAGACTAGCGGGGTCTACAATGAGCAGTTCTTC	CASTQTSGVYNEQFF
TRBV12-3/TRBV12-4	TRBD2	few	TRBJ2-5	TGTGCCAGCAGTTTAAGGGGGGCTTTAGCGGGACAAGAGACCCAGTACTTC	CASSLRGALAGQETQYF
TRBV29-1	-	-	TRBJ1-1	TGCAGCGTTGTCGTCCCGGACCCGAACACTGAAGCTTTCTTT	CSVVVPDPNTEAFF
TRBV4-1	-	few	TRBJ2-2	TGCGCCAGCAGCCAAGAGCTTGGCCCTCCCCTTAACACCGGGGAGCTGTTTTTT	CASSQELGPPLNTGELFF